Listed here are 13 T cell receptor beta chains from one sample, sequenced in a study of blood T cell repertoires in COVID-19. The method was immunoSEQ multiplex PCR; TCRdb's version includes in-frame clones alone and lacks a portion of them. The sample contains 210,000 or so clones, 80% to 90% of which appear only once. The sample consisted of PBMCs or T cells enriched from blood (not recorded which). These receptors all stem from a woman in her fifties or sixties who had been exposed to COVID-19.

The chain uses TRBV5-5 and TRBJ1-1; D unclear. Germline V gives CDR1 SGHKS, CDR2 YYEKEE (reference sequence). This CDR3 is 13 amino acids long. V was shortened by 0 bases and J by 7 bases, with 10 bases between the two germline ends. The CDR3 DNA reads TGTGCCAGCAGCTTGGTACCCACGGGTGAAGCTTTCTTT. The encoded protein is CASSLVPTGEAFF.

The CDR3 reads CASSFGSGVYTEAFF. Written as DNA, the CDR3 is TGCGCCAGCAGCTTCGGAAGCGGGGTATACACTGAAGCTTTCTTT. The chain carries TRBV5-1 and TRBJ1-1, with no clear D. The CDR3 consists of 15 residues. V was pared by 2 bases and J by 3 bases, with 14 bases between. Germline CDR1 and CDR2: SGHRS and YFSETQ.

This chain connects TRBV10-1 to TRBJ1-5; D is undetermined. The V end was cut by 2 bases, the J end by 5 bases, with 7 bases between. The CDR3 loop spans 13 amino acids. Per the germline V gene, CDR1 is WNHNN and CDR2 is SYGVQD (reference sequence). The CDR3 reads CASSEGRDQPQHF. The CDR3 coding sequence is TGCGCCAGCAGTGAGGGTCGGGATCAGCCCCAGCATTTT.

The chain recombines TRBV6-2 or TRBV6-3 with TRBJ1-1, with 9 bases lining up with TRBD1. Trimming removed 4 bases from V and 10 bases from J; junction bases left unmatched: 13. CDR3 size: 15 residues. The germline V gene has CDR1 MNHEY and CDR2 SVGEGT. In nucleotides, the CDR3 is TGTGCCAGCAGTTTCGCCACAGGGGGCAATAAAAGAGCTTTCTTT. Protein product: CASSFATGGNKRAFF.

The rearrangement links TRBV10-3 to TRBJ1-6, with 9 bases fitting TRBD1. CDR1 is ENHRY and CDR2 is SYGVKD in the germline V gene. The CDR3 loop spans 16 amino acids. The V segment lost 11 bases and the J segment 0 bases; nucleotides outside the gene matches: 8. Here the CDR3 reads CASRTGESSYNSPLHF. The CDR3 DNA follows: TGTGCCTCCCGGACAGGGGAGAGCTCCTATAATTCACCCCTCCACTTT.

This clone was seen a handful of times. This sequence joins TRBV5-1 and TRBJ2-5; TRBD1 matches at 9 bases. CDR1 SGHRS and CDR2 YFSETQ come from the germline V gene. This CDR3 region has 16 residues. With V trimmed by 0 bases and J by 5 bases, 8 bases remained unmatched. The DNA for the CDR3 is TGCGCCAGCAGCTTGGGGGACGGGACAGGGTTCGAGACCCAGTACTTC. Encoded protein: CASSLGDGTGFETQYF.

The V gene is TRBV18, the J gene TRBJ2-7; TRBD1 matches at 8 bases. The CDR3 runs to 15 residues. V shed 6 bases and J 3 bases; nucleotides not matched to a gene: 10. CDR1 and CDR2 (germline): KGHSH, LQKENI. CDR3 sequence reads: CASSPDRGVSYEQYF. CDR3 sequence (DNA): TGTGCCAGCTCCCCCGACAGGGGAGTTAGCTACGAGCAGTACTTC.

The CDR3 nucleotides are TGTGCGGCCGGGACTTCTAACACAGATACGCAGTATTTT. Encoded protein: CAAGTSNTDTQYF. V and J are TRBV7-9 and TRBJ2-3; D might be TRBD2 (6 bases). This CDR3 contains 13 residues. Germline loops: CDR1 SEHNR, CDR2 FQNEAQ (reference sequence).

The chain joins TRBV7-8 to TRBJ2-7; D is unresolved. Germline lookup yields CDR1 SGHVS and CDR2 FQNEAQ. This CDR3 comprises 12 residues. With 5 bases removed from V and 4 bases from J, the gap between germline ends came to 9 bases. CDR3 in DNA: TGTGCCAGCAGCCCGAGTAGATACGAGCAGTACTTC. It codes for CASSPSRYEQYF.

V and J are TRBV3-1 (or the pseudogene TRBV3-2) and TRBJ2-1, with TRBD2 as a possible D gene (6 bases). The CDR3 sequence is 17 residues long. Trimming pared 4 bases from V and 9 bases from J, leaving 25 bases between. Germline values: CDR1 LGHDT, CDR2 YNNKEL (reference sequence). The CDR3, as DNA: TGTGCCAGCAGCCCCCATGGGGGGATCCTCCTGAGAACTGAGCAGTTCTTC. Protein: CASSPHGGILLRTEQFF.

This chain connects TRBV2 to TRBJ2-7, with 11 nucleotides matching TRBD1. The germline gives CDR1 SNHLY, CDR2 FYNNEI. The CDR3 has 15 amino acids. V shed 6 bases and J 7 bases; nucleotides not matched to a gene: 11. CDR3 nucleotide sequence: TGTGCCAGCAGAGACCCCGGACAGGGGGCGAGGGAGCAGTACTTC. Protein sequence: CASRDPGQGAREQYF.

This clone is a singleton in its sample. The chain links TRBV7-9 to TRBJ2-5, with TRBD1 as a possible D gene (6 bases). The CDR3 has 13 amino acids. Germline values: CDR1 SEHNR, CDR2 FQNEAQ (reference sequence). The ends were cut back, 7 bases at V and 1 base at J, with 10 bases in the middle. In DNA, the CDR3 is TGTGCCAGCATTGGGGGCAGCCAAGAGACCCAGTACTTC. Translated, it gives CASIGGSQETQYF.

This chain uses TRBV30 with TRBJ1-5, with a tentative D call TRBD1 (5 bases). The CDR3 sequence is 13 residues long. Germline lookup yields CDR1 GTSNPN and CDR2 SVGIG (reference sequence). Between the trimmed V and J ends, which lost 0 bases and 2 bases, there was a span of 5 bases. CDR3 coding DNA: TGTGCCTGGAGTGTACAGGGCAATCAGCCCCAGCATTTT. Its protein is CAWSVQGNQPQHF. Full variable domain (rest looked up from reference TRBV30 and TRBJ1-5): SQTIHQWPATLVQPVGSPLSLECTVEGTSNPNLYWYRQAAGRGLQLLFYSVGIGQISSEVPQNLSASRPQDRQFILSSKKLLLSDSGFYLCAWSVQGNQPQHFGDGTRLSIL.